One sample yielded the 28 T cell receptor beta chains listed below, sequenced in a study of T cell repertoires in cytomegalovirus infection. TCRdb itself ran the reads through MiXCR, one entry per CDR3 protein. The sample records roughly 230,000 distinct CDR3 sequences, roughly 23% being singletons. Sequenced: CD8+ T cells from PBMCs. These receptors came from a human donor in good health (CMV status not recorded). Some clones in this sample may be carry-over from other donors' samples.

The chain is built from TRBV12-5 and TRBJ2-1, with no clear D. Germline lookup yields CDR1 LGHNT and CDR2 FRNRAP. V was clipped by 4 bases and J by 13 bases, with 11 bases between them. CDR3 length: 11 residues. CDR3 residues: CASGSAAVQFF. The CDR3 nucleotides read TGTGCTAGTGGTTCGGCGGCCGTTCAGTTCTTC.

This clonotype was observed many times. The gene calls are TRBV12-3 or TRBV12-4 and TRBJ2-3, with D possibly TRBD2 on 6 matching bases. The CDR3 has 16 amino acids. Trimming stripped 4 bases from V and 5 bases from J, with 19 bases between. The CDR3 DNA reads as TGTGCCAGCAGTTCGTACGGGAGTCATCAGGTAGATACGCAGTATTTT. Amino acid sequence: CASSSYGSHQVDTQYF.

The rearrangement uses TRBV25-1 and TRBJ1-3, with unresolved D. V lost 2 bases, J lost 4 bases, and 12 bases lay in between. CDR3 size: 15 residues. Germline assignment: CDR1 MGHDK and CDR2 SYGVNS. CDR3 amino acids: CASSEGNSLGNTIYF. DNA of the CDR3: TGTGCCAGCAGTGAAGGTAACAGCCTCGGAAACACCATATATTTT.

This rearrangement joins TRBV20-1 to TRBJ2-1; 9 bases are a match to TRBD1. The CDR3 totals 14 residues. The germline CDR1 and CDR2 sequences are DFQATT and SNEGSKA (reference sequence). The junction had 7 bases not matched to a gene; V was cut back by 5 bases and J by 5 bases. The CDR3 sequence: CSAAGQGFHNEQFF. CDR3 nucleotides: TGCAGTGCTGCGGGACAGGGTTTTCACAATGAGCAGTTCTTC.

Many counts were recorded for this clonotype. The rearrangement links TRBV7-8 to TRBJ1-2; D gene unclear. Germline lookup yields CDR1 SGHVS and CDR2 FQNEAQ. Trimming removed 1 base from V and 8 bases from J, with 11 bases in between. The CDR3 consists of 13 residues. In DNA, the CDR3 is TGTGCCAGCAGCTTAGTTTCGGGGTCCGGCTACACCTTC. Translated: CASSLVSGSGYTF.

The chain couples TRBV20-1 to TRBJ1-1; D call uncertain. The germline V and J ends were trimmed by 3 bases and 0 bases, with 11 bases remaining between them. The length of the CDR3 is 14 residues. From germline, CDR1 is DFQATT and CDR2 SNEGSKA (reference sequence). CDR3 residues: CSASQDSMNTEAFF. The DNA for the CDR3 is TGCAGTGCTAGCCAAGACTCTATGAACACTGAAGCTTTCTTT.

This clonotype was picked up many times. V gene TRBV12-3 or TRBV12-4 combines with J gene TRBJ1-1, with D uncertain. V lost 2 bases to trimming and J lost 2 bases, with 9 bases between them. The CDR3 loop spans 14 amino acids. In DNA, the CDR3 is TGTGCCAGCAGTTTAACGGATGGTAACACTGAAGCTTTCTTT. Translated: CASSLTDGNTEAFF.

The genes are TRBV4-1 and TRBJ1-5; D gene unclear. This CDR3 region has 14 residues. Germline V gene lookup returns CDR1 MGHRA and CDR2 YSYEKL. Trimming took off 4 bases at V and 4 bases at J, with 11 bases between the two ends. The CDR3 region has the DNA TGCGCCAGCAGCCTTACCGTCCTAAATCAGCCCCAGCATTTT. Amino acid sequence: CASSLTVLNQPQHF.

The J gene is TRBJ2-7, the V gene TRBV20-1; D is possibly TRBD1 (6 bases). Trimming removed 6 bases from V and 3 bases from J, with 15 bases in between. The CDR3 length is 13 residues. Germline V CDR1 and CDR2: DFQATT, SNEGSKA (reference sequence). The CDR3 DNA is TGCAGTGCAATGACAGGCTCGGACTACGAGCAGTACTTC. Translation gives CSAMTGSDYEQYF.

This clonotype was seen repeatedly, ten times or more. This chain links TRBV4-1 with TRBJ2-1, with TRBD2 matching over 11 bases. The germline V gene encodes CDR1 MGHRA and CDR2 YSYEKL. Trimming removed 0 bases from V and 9 bases from J; junction bases left unmatched: 13. The CDR3 covers 18 residues. DNA for the CDR3: TGCGCCAGCAGCCAAGATACTAGCGGGGGTGGTACCGATAGTGAGCAGTTCTTC. Translation: CASSQDTSGGGTDSEQFF.

This rearrangement joins TRBV6-5 to TRBJ2-1; the D gene is possibly TRBD2 (7 bases). The CDR3 covers 13 residues. Germline loops: CDR1 MNHEY, CDR2 SVGAGI. V dropped 4 bases and J dropped 9 bases, with 13 bases sitting between them. The CDR3 reads CASSLGGPGEQFF. The CDR3 nucleotides are TGTGCCAGCAGTTTGGGGGGGCCAGGTGAGCAGTTCTTC.

The genes are TRBV6-5 and TRBJ2-1; 11 nucleotides agree with TRBD1. With 4 bases clipped from V and 8 bases from J, the junction kept 7 bases outside the gene matches. This CDR3 contains 15 residues. The germline V gene encodes CDR1 MNHEY and CDR2 SVGAGI. The CDR3: CASSFMGQGDDEQFF. In nucleotides, the CDR3 is TGTGCCAGCAGTTTCATGGGACAGGGGGACGATGAGCAGTTCTTC.

This clonotype was picked up a small number of times. The chain is built from TRBV28 and TRBJ2-3; D is unclear. The V end lost 2 bases, the J end lost 2 bases, and 2 bases lay between the germline ends. The CDR3 has 12 residues. CDR1 MDHEN and CDR2 SYDVKM come from the germline V gene. CDR3 in DNA: TGTGCCAGCAGTTTAATCACAGATACGCAGTATTTT. Translating gives CASSLITDTQYF.

This clonotype was seen many times. The genes are TRBV7-2 and TRBJ2-3; TRBD1 is a possible D gene (8 bases). Germline-derived CDR1 and CDR2 are SGHTA and FQGNSA. Trimming removed 10 bases at V and 0 bases at J, with 20 bases between. The CDR3 has 16 residues. The CDR3 DNA reads TGTGCCACTACACAGGGGGGGGTGGCAAGCACAGATACGCAGTATTTT. It translates to CATTQGGVASTDTQYF.

Only a few counts were recorded for this clonotype. This chain joins TRBV27 and TRBJ2-1, with 7 bases aligning to TRBD2. Germline values: CDR1 MNHEY, CDR2 SMNVEV (reference sequence). The ends lost 3 bases at V and 0 bases at J; junction bases unmatched: 5. This CDR3 region has 16 residues. CDR3 sequence reads: CASSFYAGDSYNEQFF. DNA for the CDR3: TGTGCCAGCAGTTTCTATGCGGGGGACTCCTACAATGAGCAGTTCTTC.

In this sample, this clonotype turned up a few times. The genes are TRBV6-5 and TRBJ2-1; possibly TRBD1 or TRBD2 for D (5 bases each). Per the germline V gene, CDR1 is MNHEY and CDR2 is SVGAGI. This CDR3 is built from 17 residues. The V gene lost 2 bases and the J gene lost 1 base, with 15 bases spanning the gap. The CDR3 protein is CASSYGSGTASYNEQFF. Here the CDR3 DNA reads TGTGCCAGCAGTTACGGATCCGGGACGGCTTCCTACAATGAGCAGTTCTTC.

V is TRBV10-3 and J is TRBJ2-1, with TRBD2 matching 9 bases. Germline V gene sequence: CDR1 ENHRY, CDR2 SYGVKD. The CDR3 runs to 16 residues. Trimming took 2 bases from V and 6 from J; bases not matched to a gene: 8. CDR3 residues: CAISEQIAGASNEQFF. Here the CDR3 DNA reads TGTGCCATCAGTGAGCAGATAGCGGGGGCCTCCAATGAGCAGTTCTTC.

The V call is TRBV2, the J call TRBJ2-7, with 9 nucleotides matching TRBD1. The CDR3 consists of 12 residues. The J segment lost 2 bases and the V segment lost 8 bases, leaving 1 base of the junction unmatched. Germline-derived CDR1 and CDR2 are SNHLY and FYNNEI. The CDR3 nucleotides are TGTGCCAGCTGGGACAGGGCCTACGAGCAGTACTTC. Translation: CASWDRAYEQYF.

Notes on this clonotype: Its ends do not fully match the called genes, so a read error is possible. J is TRBJ2-1 and V is TRBV7-6; TRBD2 aligns across 12 bases. Per germline, CDR1 SGHVS and CDR2 FNYEAQ. The CDR3 totals 16 residues. Here the CDR3 reads CAGSPRTSGADNEQFF. The CDR3 bases are TGTGCCGGCAGCCCACGGACTAGCGGGGCGGACAATGAGCAGTTCTTC.

This clonotype was seen many times. The gene calls are TRBV12-3 or TRBV12-4 and TRBJ1-1; D gene uncertain. The CDR3 consists of 15 residues. The V end was cut by 6 bases, the J end by 1 base, with 15 bases between. The CDR3 nucleotides read TGTGCCAGCAGACCTACCCCAGAGGGGAACACTGAAGCTTTCTTT. Its translation is CASRPTPEGNTEAFF.

The J gene is TRBJ1-5, the V gene TRBV7-6, with TRBD1 matching over 8 bases. CDR1 and CDR2 (germline): SGHVS, FNYEAQ. CDR3 length: 20 residues. J was trimmed by 0 bases and V by 3 bases; bases with no gene match: 16. CDR3: CASSFGPDRGEGFSNQPQHF. Written as DNA, the CDR3 is TGTGCCAGCAGCTTCGGTCCCGACAGGGGAGAAGGGTTTAGCAATCAGCCCCAGCATTTT.

The genes are TRBV5-6 and TRBJ1-1; D is undetermined. CDR1 is SGHDT and CDR2 is YYEEEE in the germline V gene. The V and J ends lost 4 bases and 4 bases respectively, with 11 bases between them. The length of the CDR3 is 13 residues. The CDR3 protein is CASSGFLVTEAFF. The CDR3 region has the DNA TGTGCCAGCAGCGGTTTCTTGGTCACTGAAGCTTTCTTT.

The chain combines TRBV20-1 with TRBJ2-7; D perhaps matches TRBD2 (6 bases). The V gene's germline CDR1 is DFQATT and CDR2 SNEGSKA (reference sequence). This CDR3 has 16 residues. V lost 2 bases and J 4 bases, leaving 21 bases between the germline ends. The CDR3 is CSARSDYGTSIYEQYF. CDR3 nucleotides: TGCAGTGCTAGATCCGATTACGGGACTTCTATTTACGAGCAGTACTTC.

The chain has TRBV20-1 and TRBJ2-7; D perhaps matches TRBD2 (5 bases). V was pared by 5 bases and J by 0 bases, with 11 bases between. Germline loops: CDR1 DFQATT, CDR2 SNEGSKA (reference sequence). The length of the CDR3 is 13 residues. CDR3 in DNA: TGCAGTGCTTGGACTGGAAGCTCCTACGAGCAGTACTTC. Its translation is CSAWTGSSYEQYF.

This clonotype was seen a few times. J is TRBJ2-7 and V is TRBV28; 8 bases are a match to TRBD1. This CDR3 region has 15 residues. Germline V gene data show CDR1 as MDHEN and CDR2 as SYDVKM. Trimming took 2 bases from V and 4 from J; bases not matched to a gene: 7. CDR3: CASSLDGQGWYEQYF. CDR3 in DNA: TGTGCCAGCAGTTTAGACGGACAGGGTTGGTACGAGCAGTACTTC.

This clonotype was detected only a few times. V and J are TRBV5-4 and TRBJ1-1; no clear D gene. Trimming took off 4 bases at V and 0 bases at J, with 13 bases between the two ends. The CDR3 is made up of 15 amino acids. The germline V gene has CDR1 SGHNT and CDR2 YYREEE (reference sequence). CDR3 amino acids: CASSPSGALNTEAFF. The DNA of the CDR3 is TGTGCCAGCAGCCCCTCCGGCGCGTTGAACACTGAAGCTTTCTTT.

V usage is TRBV20-1 and J usage is TRBJ1-2, with D unresolved. Trimming pared 0 bases from V and 2 bases from J, leaving 19 bases between. Germline-derived CDR1 and CDR2 are DFQATT and SNEGSKA (reference sequence). The length of the CDR3 is 17 residues. CDR3 coding DNA: TGCAGTGCTAGAGATTTGTTACGAGTGTCCGGGAACTATGGCTACACCTTC. Its translation is CSARDLLRVSGNYGYTF.

V is TRBV15 and J is TRBJ2-7; 7 nucleotides match TRBD2. The CDR3 totals 16 residues. Germline V gene sequence: CDR1 LNHNV, CDR2 YYDKDF (reference sequence). With 0 bases clipped from V and 1 base from J, the junction kept 6 bases outside the gene matches. The CDR3 nucleotides are TGTGCCACCAGCAGAGATACCGGGGGGAATTCCTACGAGCAGTACTTC. Encoded protein: CATSRDTGGNSYEQYF.